This T cell receptor beta chain was identified during a study of blood T cell repertoires in COVID-19. Data came from immunoSEQ multiplex PCR; TCRdb stores just in-frame clones and leaves some out. Among over 45,000 clones, around 85% were seen once, and the ten largest hold over 9.5%. Trimming took off 7 bases at V and 3 bases at J, with 12 bases between the two ends. The CDR3 covers 14 residues. CDR1 and CDR2 (germline): MDHEN, SYDVKM. Sequencing used peripheral blood. This receptor was identified in a human donor in a cohort sampled during active COVID-19. This chain connects TRBV28 to TRBJ2-2; tentative D call: TRBD2 (6 bases). This CDR3 reads CASKELADTGELFF. The CDR3, as DNA: TGTGCCAGCAAGGAACTAGCCGACACCGGGGAGCTGTTTTTT.